This T cell receptor beta chain was found in a study of T-cell memory formation after mild COVID-19. V was pared by 6 bases and J by 2 bases, with 10 bases of the junction left unmatched. Germline V gene data show CDR1 as SGHRS and CDR2 as YFSETQ. The CDR3 runs to 15 residues. TCRdb redid the calling of the 5' RACE reads with MiXCR, one entry per CDR3 protein. The sample holds 120,000 to 150,000 distinct CDR3 sequences; under 25% are singletons and the top ten take 2% to 2.5%. The sequenced sample consisted of PBMCs or a T cell subset sorted from them (not recorded which). The chain combines TRBV5-1 with TRBJ2-5; TRBD1 agrees at 7 bases. This clonotype was sampled from an adult woman who had mild COVID-19 (a few samples of this study predate the infection). Cell type and time point are not known. Here the CDR3 reads CASTLQQGYQETQYF. CDR3 nucleotides: TGCGCCAGCACCCTACAACAGGGGTATCAAGAGACCCAGTACTTC.